This entry describes one T cell receptor beta chain. The antigen remains unidentified. Assay: immunoSEQ multiplex PCR; the TCRdb copy retains only in-frame clones and omits some. Counted here are about 800,000 clones, approximately 97% occurring once; the ten biggest clones make up less than 0.3%. This entry belongs to a study of shared clonotypes between healthy human individuals. Study-wide results and caveats: Larger estimated richness was generally recorded for naive subsets relative to memory subsets. Of the naive CD4 clonotypes, about 5% were shared across a handful of donors.

Terminally differentiated effector memory CD45RA+ cells were excluded from the naive CD8 cells, which were CD45RO-negative and positively selected for CCR7. Every one of the donors was a Caucasian adult that lived in Nashville, Tennessee. Germline-derived CDR1 and CDR2 are SGHVS and FNYEAQ. The V gene end was trimmed by 1 base and the J gene end by 0 bases; junction bases not matched to a gene: 7. The CDR3 extends over 17 amino acids. The chain joins TRBV7-6 to TRBJ2-3; 7 nucleotides match TRBD1. This TCR was sampled from a man younger than 40 in good health. The sequenced sample consisted of naive CD8+ T cells sorted from blood. CDR3 sequence (DNA): TGTGCCAGCAGCTTAGGGGGACCGGGACAGAGCACAGATACGCAGTATTTT. Translation gives CASSLGGPGQSTDTQYF.